This TCR beta chain was obtained from a study of blood T cell repertoires in COVID-19. Study summary: Whether acute or convalescent, the COVID-19 samples came from the United States, Italy and Spain. T cells, B-cell-depleted T cells, or PBMCs provided the cDNA or gDNA that served as material.

Source study methods: Nucleated cell counts were estimated from reference gene primer amplification. Clones were sequenced by immunoSEQ multiplex PCR, and TCRdb holds only the in-frame ones, with some missing. Clone size and the V and J calls come from that table; the DNA yielded D and trimming. The sample holds around 56,000 clones; around 82% are singletons and the top ten take 6.5% to 8.5%. Between the trimmed V and J ends, which lost 2 bases and 5 bases, there was a span of 9 bases. Germline V gives CDR1 LNHDA, CDR2 SQIVND (reference sequence). The CDR3 is 13 residues long. This TCR derives from a man in his sixties with acute or convalescent COVID-19. The material sequenced was peripheral blood. This rearrangement joins TRBV19 to TRBJ1-1; no reliable D call. The CDR3: CASSIITRTEAFF. Here the CDR3 DNA reads TGTGCCAGTAGTATAATTACGCGGACTGAAGCTTTCTTT.